What follows are 26 T cell receptor beta chains derived from one specimen sequenced in a study of cytomegalovirus exposure and HLA in healthy donors. It was with 60 Vbeta and 13 Jbeta primers that the PCR ran. The repertoire was sequenced with immunoSEQ multiplex PCR; TCRdb's copy has only in-frame clones and lacks some. The data contain about 130,000 clones, 60% to 75% of them singletons. Sequencing was carried out using PBMCs. These receptors came from a woman aged 45 to 65 in good health and CMV-seropositive.

The chain has TRBV21-1 and TRBJ2-1; the D call of TRBD2 is as the table states it, not checked on the DNA. TRBV21-1 is given as a pseudogene. The CDR3 covers 16 residues. The CDR3 loop reads CASRTTGTSSLNEQFF. The CDR3 DNA sequence: TGTGCCAGCAGAACGACCGGGACTAGCAGCTTGAATGAGCAGTTCTTC.

The chain carries TRBV5-1 and TRBJ1-1, with a possible D match to TRBD1 (6 bases). The CDR3 is 14 amino acids. Looked up from germline, CDR1 is SGHRS and CDR2 is YFSETQ. V gave up 0 bases and J gave up 5 bases, with 11 bases separating them. The CDR3 region has the DNA TGCGCCAGCAGCTTGGCCAGGGGAGAAACTGAAGCTTTCTTT. It is translated as CASSLARGETEAFF.

The V and J genes are TRBV7-2 and TRBJ2-3; D not resolved. V was cut by 5 bases and J by 6 bases, with 9 bases left in between. Germline CDR1 and CDR2: SGHTA and FQGNSA. The CDR3 has 12 amino acids. CDR3 DNA: TGTGCCAGCAGCCCCCAGAAGGATACGCAGTATTTT. This gives the protein CASSPQKDTQYF.

The genes are TRBV7-3 and TRBJ2-3; D gene unclear. CDR1 and CDR2 (germline): SGHTA, FQGTGA. The CDR3 contains 14 residues. Trimming left V 2 bases short and J 0 bases short, with 6 bases between. The chain's CDR3 is CASSLFPSTDTQYF. CDR3 DNA sequence: TGTGCCAGCAGCTTATTCCCTAGCACAGATACGCAGTATTTT.

The chain links TRBV11-2 to TRBJ2-3, with 15 nucleotides matching TRBD2. Losses at the gene ends were 5 bases for V and 1 base for J; bases not matched to a gene: 4. This CDR3 contains 17 residues. Germline assignment: CDR1 SGHAT and CDR2 FQNNGV. CDR3 bases: TGTGCCAGCAGCACCGGACTAGCGGGGGGGCGCACAGATACGCAGTATTTT. Residues: CASSTGLAGGRTDTQYF.

The chain joins TRBV6-5 to TRBJ1-6; 8 positions match TRBD1. Trimming at V came to 11 bases and at J to 7 bases, leaving 7 bases not matched to a gene. Germline V gene lookup returns CDR1 MNHEY and CDR2 SVGAGI. CDR3 size: 13 residues. Here the CDR3 reads CAGTDRGNSPLHF. The CDR3 DNA reads TGTGCCGGAACAGACAGGGGAAATTCACCCCTCCACTTT.

This chain connects TRBV23-1 to TRBJ2-7; D is possibly TRBD1 (6 bases). TRBV23-1 is an open reading frame, and its role is uncertain. Trimming left V 3 bases short and J 3 bases short, with 12 bases between. The CDR3 loop spans 14 amino acids. The CDR3 spells CASSHRDTDYEQYF. In DNA, the CDR3 is TGCGCCAGCAGTCACCGGGACACCGACTACGAGCAGTACTTC.

In nucleotides, the CDR3 is TGTGCTAGTGGTCCCCGTGGGGGGGGCTACACCTTC. This gives the protein CASGPRGGGYTF. The J gene is TRBJ1-2, the V gene TRBV12-5; tentative D call: TRBD1 (5 bases). Germline V gives CDR1 LGHNT, CDR2 FRNRAP. V lost 5 bases and J 8 bases, leaving 12 bases between the germline ends. The CDR3 runs 12 residues.

J is TRBJ1-2 and V is TRBV6-5; D might be TRBD1 (6 bases). The V and J ends lost 5 bases and 8 bases respectively, with 15 bases between them. Germline CDR1 is MNHEY and CDR2 is SVGAGI. There are 13 residues in the CDR3. As DNA, the CDR3 is TGTGCCAGCAGTCGTCAGGGGACCGGGGGCTACACCTTC. It yields the protein CASSRQGTGGYTF.

The V call is TRBV6-1, the J call TRBJ2-1, with 13 bases matching TRBD2. Germline loops: CDR1 MNHNS, CDR2 SASEGT. V shed 0 bases and J 2 bases; nucleotides not matched to a gene: 4. CDR3 length equals 18 residues. CDR3 amino acids: CASSEAGTSGGAYNEQFF. For the CDR3, the DNA is TGTGCCAGCAGTGAAGCTGGAACTAGCGGGGGGGCCTACAATGAGCAGTTCTTC.

The chain couples TRBV7-7 to TRBJ2-1, with 10 bases matching TRBD2. This CDR3 spans 14 amino acids. Trimming cost V 2 bases and J 8 bases; bases outside gene matches: 3. Germline V gives CDR1 SSHAT, CDR2 FNYEAQ (reference sequence). The chain's CDR3 is CASSLRLAGYEQFF. CDR3 DNA sequence: TGTGCCAGCAGCTTACGACTAGCGGGTTATGAGCAGTTCTTC. The entire variable domain, with the rest obtained from reference TRBV7-7 and TRBJ2-1, is as follows: GAGVSQSPRYKVTKRGQDVTLRCDPISSHATLYWYQQALGQGPEFLTYFNYEAQPDKSGLPSDRFSAERPEGSISTLTIQRTEQRDSAMYRCASSLRLAGYEQFFGPGTRLTVL.

This chain connects TRBV6-1 to TRBJ1-3; D remains ambiguous. The CDR3 totals 14 residues. In germline, CDR1 is MNHNS, CDR2 SASEGT. The ends were cut back, 0 bases at V and 7 bases at J, with 10 bases in the middle. The CDR3 coding sequence is TGTGCCAGCAGTGAAGCCGAGCGAGGGAACACCATATATTTT. Encoded protein: CASSEAERGNTIYF.

The gene calls are TRBV5-1 and TRBJ1-1; 7 bases are a match to TRBD1. CDR3 length: 13 amino acids. Germline values: CDR1 SGHRS, CDR2 YFSETQ. V lost 3 bases, J lost 1 base, and 0 bases stayed unmatched. The CDR3 is CASSYRGNTEAFF. DNA of the CDR3: TGCGCCAGCAGCTACAGGGGGAACACTGAAGCTTTCTTT.

V usage is TRBV7-9 and J usage is TRBJ1-3; D remains ambiguous. Trimming pared 4 bases from V and 0 bases from J, leaving 16 bases between. Germline CDR1 is SEHNR and CDR2 is FQNEAQ (reference sequence). The CDR3 consists of 17 residues. Here the CDR3 DNA reads TGTGCCAGCAGCTGGGGTGAGGGTGCTCGCTCTGGAAACACCATATATTTT. Translating gives CASSWGEGARSGNTIYF.

The J gene is TRBJ2-7, the V gene TRBV6-5; no clear D. Trimming took off 5 bases at V and 5 bases at J, with 10 bases between the two ends. Germline V gene lookup returns CDR1 MNHEY and CDR2 SVGAGI. The CDR3 sequence is 12 residues long. The CDR3 loop is CASSRSSNEQYF. CDR3 sequence (DNA): TGTGCCAGCAGTCGGAGTAGCAACGAGCAGTACTTC.

The chain combines TRBV6-5 with TRBJ1-2, with 9 bases identical to TRBD1. Germline V gene lookup returns CDR1 MNHEY and CDR2 SVGAGI. The CDR3 contains 13 residues. Unmatched junction bases numbered 4, after V lost 6 bases and J lost 5 bases. The CDR3 region is CASRRQGGYGYTF. In DNA, the CDR3 is TGTGCCAGCAGGCGACAGGGGGGATATGGCTACACCTTC.

The chain uses TRBV5-1 and TRBJ2-5, with TRBD2 identical over 9 bases. The germline CDR1 and CDR2 sequences are SGHRS and YFSETQ. CDR3 size: 15 residues. V dropped 1 base and J dropped 2; count of bases not matched to a gene: 3. The CDR3 DNA reads as TGCGCCAGCAGCTTGCTAGCGGGGAATCAAGAGACCCAGTACTTC. The encoded protein is CASSLLAGNQETQYF.

This clone has only one observation. The rearrangement joins TRBV19 to TRBJ1-4; D call uncertain. The CDR3 has 14 amino acids. Germline CDR1 LNHDA, CDR2 SQIVND (reference sequence). V lost 3 bases and J 5 bases, leaving 10 bases between the germline ends. The CDR3 region has the DNA TGTGCCAGTAGTATGACCGGAGGGAATGAAAAACTGTTTTTT. Residues: CASSMTGGNEKLFF.

This clone was recorded a few times. The V call is TRBV7-2, the J call TRBJ1-3; 8 nucleotides agree with TRBD1. Per germline, CDR1 SGHTA and CDR2 FQGNSA. Losses at the gene ends were 0 bases for V and 6 bases for J; bases not matched to a gene: 10. This CDR3 is 17 amino acids long. The CDR3 protein is CASSLASVTGEENTIYF. The CDR3 DNA reads TGTGCCAGCAGCTTAGCCTCCGTGACAGGGGAGGAAAACACCATATATTTT. Based on the CDR3 plus reference TRBV7-2 and TRBJ1-3, the full variable domain is GAGVSQSPSNKVTEKGKDVELRCDPISGHTALYWYRQSLGQGLEFLIYFQGNSAPDKSGLPSDRFSAERTGGSVSTLTIQRTQQEDSAVYLCASSLASVTGEENTIYFGEGSWLTVV.

The CDR3 spells CASSEADTDTQYF. CDR3 bases: TGTGCCAGCAGTGAGGCAGACACAGATACGCAGTATTTT. The chain is built from TRBV2 and TRBJ2-3; D ambiguous. This CDR3 contains 13 residues. Germline lookup yields CDR1 SNHLY and CDR2 FYNNEI. V was trimmed by 3 bases and J by 2 bases, leaving 6 bases between them.

This clone was seen a handful of times. The J gene is TRBJ2-7, the V gene TRBV4-2; D is ambiguous. The CDR3 length is 14 residues. V was pared by 10 bases and J by 5 bases, with 21 bases between. Germline CDR1 LGHNA, CDR2 YNFKEQ. The DNA of the CDR3 is TGTGCCACCGGCACCCAGACTCCCCCCAACGAGCAGTACTTC. Encoded protein: CATGTQTPPNEQYF.

The chain links TRBV19 to TRBJ2-7; tentatively, D is TRBD2 (7 bases). The CDR3 loop spans 14 amino acids. Trimming removed 5 bases from V and 0 bases from J, with 11 bases in between. The germline V gene encodes CDR1 LNHDA and CDR2 SQIVND (reference sequence). This CDR3 reads CASSGGGSSYEQYF. In DNA form, the CDR3 reads TGTGCCAGTAGTGGCGGGGGCAGCTCCTACGAGCAGTACTTC. The full variable domain, its missing parts supplied by reference TRBV19 and TRBJ2-7, is DGGITQSPKYLFRKEGQNVTLSCEQNLNHDAMYWYRQDPGQGLRLIYYSQIVNDFQKGDIAEGYSVSREKKESFPLTVTSAQKNPTAFYLCASSGGGSSYEQYFGPGTRLTVT.

This clone has a single count. V is TRBV18 and J is TRBJ1-2; no definite D call. V lost 0 bases and J lost 5, with 10 bases in between. CDR1 KGHSH and CDR2 LQKENI come from the germline V gene. This CDR3 spans 14 amino acids. The CDR3: CASSPPYSRYGYTF. The CDR3 DNA reads as TGTGCCAGCTCACCACCTTACAGCCGTTATGGCTACACCTTC. Full variable domain (outside the CDR3, taken from reference TRBV18 and TRBJ1-2): NAGVMQNPRHLVRRRGQEARLRCSPMKGHSHVYWYRQLPEEGLKFMVYLQKENIIDESGMPKERFSAEFPKEGPSILRIQQVVRGDSAAYFCASSPPYSRYGYTFGSGTRLTVV.

The chain uses TRBV27 and TRBJ2-7; 9 bases agree with TRBD1. The trim removed 5 bases at V and 3 bases at J, leaving 5 bases unmatched. CDR3 length: 14 amino acids. CDR1 is MNHEY and CDR2 is SMNVEV in the germline V gene (reference sequence). CDR3 protein: CASSPGQGRYEQYF. The CDR3 region has the DNA TGTGCCAGCAGTCCGGGACAGGGACGCTACGAGCAGTACTTC.

This clone was seen a few times. The rearrangement joins TRBV6-5 to TRBJ1-1; tentatively, D is TRBD1 (5 bases). The CDR3 extends over 13 amino acids. Trimming took off 2 bases at V and 8 bases at J, with 12 bases between the two ends. From germline, CDR1 is MNHEY and CDR2 SVGAGI. The DNA of the CDR3 is TGTGCCAGCAGTTACGATTGGGGCAGGGAAGCTTTCTTT. Residues: CASSYDWGREAFF.

CDR3 in DNA: TGTGCCAGCAGCGTCCTGGGACAGGGGTCCTACAATGAGCAGTTCTTC. Translated, it gives CASSVLGQGSYNEQFF. The chain is built from TRBV7-3 and TRBJ2-1; 10 positions agree with TRBD1. Germline assignment: CDR1 SGHTA and CDR2 FQGTGA. Trimming took 5 bases from V and 1 from J; bases not matched to a gene: 5. The CDR3 totals 16 residues.